The clone carrying this T cell receptor beta chain was recorded a few times. Its antigen remains unidentified. The data originate from a study of Ad26.COV2.S vaccination and SARS-CoV-2 variants. In the study overall: The authors gave Ad26.COV2.S intramuscularly, either once or twice 56 days apart.

Trimming at V came to 8 bases and at J to 9 bases, leaving 10 bases not matched to a gene. Germline CDR1 and CDR2: SGHTA and FQGNSA. The CDR3 is 14 residues long. Study outcomes and limitations: Substantial breadth was reportedly displayed by spike-specific CD8+ and CD4+ T cell responses after vaccination. Estimates derived from TCR breadth and depth analyses may have underestimated total T cell responses.

Only in-frame clones appear in the TCRdb table, and some are missing; sequencing was by immunoSEQ multiplex PCR. This sample yields hundreds of thousands of clones, of which 65% to 90% are seen a single time; about 10% belongs to the top ten. Treatment described: some 19 received Ad26.COV2.S at low or high dose, single or two shots; 5 received placebo; per-sample allocation not given. Collection of the samples took place on day 63 after the first injection of vaccine or placebo. The vaccine antigen was prefusion-stabilized Wuhan SARS-CoV-2 spike. Source: peripheral blood, taken in a trial of Ad26.COV2.S vaccine versus placebo. This receptor was obtained from a person between 18 and 60 years old who received the Ad26.COV2.S COVID-19 vaccine or a placebo. The chain carries TRBV7-2 and TRBJ2-1; 10 bases align to TRBD2. The chain's CDR3 is CASHPAGGPVEQFF. The CDR3 nucleotides read TGTGCCAGCCACCCAGCGGGGGGGCCTGTTGAGCAGTTCTTC. Combining the CDR3 with reference TRBV7-2 and TRBJ2-1 gives the whole variable domain GAGVSQSPSNKVTEKGKDVELRCDPISGHTALYWYRQSLGQGLEFLIYFQGNSAPDKSGLPSDRFSAERTGGSVSTLTIQRTQQEDSAVYLCASHPAGGPVEQFFGPGTRLTVL.